These 22 T cell receptor beta chains were all obtained from the same sample, sequenced in a study of blood T cell repertoires in COVID-19. Method: immunoSEQ multiplex PCR; TCRdb's copy keeps in-frame clones and lacks some. This sample has around 200,000 clones, with around 82% found just once. The sample consisted of peripheral blood. Source of these receptors: a man between 50 and 59 years old with active or convalescent COVID-19.

The CDR3 protein is CASSPRQGEEGYTF. The CDR3 nucleotides read TGTGCCAGCTCACCACGACAGGGAGAGGAGGGCTACACCTTC. This chain connects TRBV18 to TRBJ1-2, with 7 bases that match TRBD1. The CDR3 covers 14 residues. V lost 1 base and J lost 8; bases outside the gene matches: 7. Germline V gene lookup returns CDR1 KGHSH and CDR2 LQKENI. Using reference TRBV18 and TRBJ1-2 for the parts outside the CDR3, the full variable domain is NAGVMQNPRHLVRRRGQEARLRCSPMKGHSHVYWYRQLPEEGLKFMVYLQKENIIDESGMPKERFSAEFPKEGPSILRIQQVVRGDSAAYFCASSPRQGEEGYTFGSGTRLTVV.

The chain is built from TRBV9 and TRBJ2-2; 7 bases agree with TRBD1. The CDR3 has 20 amino acids. V gave up 3 bases and J gave up 4 bases; unmatched junction bases: 21. Per germline, CDR1 SGDLS and CDR2 YYNGEE. The CDR3 DNA reads as TGTGCCAGCAGCGCCGGCTTCGGGTTAATCGGGACAGTGGGCACCGGGGAGCTGTTTTTT. This sequence encodes CASSAGFGLIGTVGTGELFF.

The gene calls are TRBV5-4 and TRBJ1-2; 8 bases align to TRBD1. The ends lost 4 bases at V and 8 bases at J; junction bases unmatched: 10. The CDR3 runs 14 residues. The germline V gene has CDR1 SGHNT and CDR2 YYREEE (reference sequence). The CDR3 protein is CASSTLDREGGYTF. The CDR3 DNA reads as TGTGCCAGCAGCACCTTGGACAGGGAGGGGGGCTACACCTTC.

A note on this clone: The junction differs from germline at one of its ends, possibly a read error. The V call is TRBV4-3, the J call TRBJ1-2; D is uncertain. Germline V lookup: CDR1 LGHNA, CDR2 YSLEER. The CDR3 is 12 residues long. Written as DNA, the CDR3 is TGCGCCAGCAGCCAAGCGAGATCGACACCCCTTTTC. It encodes CASSQARSTPLF.

Notes on this clone: The same CDR3 arises from other DNA sequences in this sample as well. The rearrangement links TRBV9 to TRBJ2-7, with D possibly matching TRBD2 (5 bases). CDR1 and CDR2 from the germline V gene are SGDLS and YYNGEE. The CDR3 is made up of 15 amino acids. V lost 2 bases, J lost 0 bases, and 12 bases lay in between. The CDR3 region has the DNA TGTGCCAGCAGCGTGAGGAGTGGGAGCTCCTACGAGCAGTACTTC. Its protein is CASSVRSGSSYEQYF.

The J gene is TRBJ2-1, the V gene TRBV15; 7 positions agree with TRBD2. V shed 0 bases, J shed 9 bases, and the junction held 11 bases outside the gene matches. The germline CDR1 and CDR2 sequences are LNHNV and YYDKDF (reference sequence). The CDR3 is made up of 16 amino acids. CDR3 sequence: CATSRDRGGRAGEQFF. The DNA for the CDR3 is TGTGCCACCAGCAGAGATCGGGGAGGGAGGGCCGGTGAGCAGTTCTTC.

The J gene is TRBJ1-3, the V gene TRBV19; 7 positions agree with TRBD1. V lost 4 bases and J lost 4; bases outside the gene matches: 4. Germline CDR1 reads LNHDA; CDR2 reads SQIVND (reference sequence). This CDR3 contains 14 residues. The CDR3 DNA reads as TGTGCCAGTAGTAAGGGACAGTACGGAAACACCATATATTTT. It specifies CASSKGQYGNTIYF.

The chain recombines TRBV7-8 with TRBJ1-2; D is unclear. The germline gives CDR1 SGHVS, CDR2 FQNEAQ. The V gene lost 3 bases and the J gene lost 5 bases, with 13 bases spanning the gap. The CDR3 contains 14 residues. For the CDR3, the DNA is TGTGCCAGCAGCTTTTTAGACACCGGATATGGCTACACCTTC. Translated: CASSFLDTGYGYTF.

V is TRBV6-6 and J is TRBJ1-5, with 7 positions matching TRBD1. This CDR3 region has 14 residues. Germline V lookup: CDR1 MNHNY, CDR2 SVGAGI (reference sequence). Losses at the gene ends were 10 bases for V and 3 bases for J; bases not matched to a gene: 9. The CDR3 DNA reads TGTGCCACCACGAGGACAGGATACAATCAGCCCCAGCATTTT. It is translated as CATTRTGYNQPQHF.

The J gene is TRBJ2-2, the V gene TRBV7-6; D may be TRBD1 (6 bases). V lost 3 bases, J lost 4 bases, and 9 bases lay in between. Germline assignment: CDR1 SGHVS and CDR2 FNYEAQ. This CDR3 is built from 14 residues. CDR3 protein: CASSFEGVTGELFF. The CDR3, as DNA: TGTGCCAGCAGCTTTGAGGGGGTCACCGGGGAGCTGTTTTTT. Filled out from reference TRBV7-6 and TRBJ2-2, the complete variable domain reads GAGVSQSPRYKVTKRGQDVALRCDPISGHVSLYWYRQALGQGPEFLTYFNYEAQQDKSGLPNDRFSAERPEGSISTLTIQRTEQRDSAMYRCASSFEGVTGELFFGEGSRLTVL.

This clone was seen a few times. The V and J genes are TRBV2 and TRBJ2-2; 9 bases map to TRBD1. Germline CDR1 reads SNHLY; CDR2 reads FYNNEI. The CDR3 runs 15 residues. The ends lost 7 bases at V and 5 bases at J; junction bases unmatched: 8. CDR3 amino acids: CASTPRTGVTGELFF. The CDR3, as DNA: TGTGCCAGCACCCCCAGGACAGGGGTTACCGGGGAGCTGTTTTTT.

The genes are TRBV3-1 (or the pseudogene TRBV3-2) and TRBJ2-7, with 8 nucleotides matching TRBD1. CDR3 length: 15 amino acids. V was clipped by 3 bases and J by 2 bases; unmatched bases: 6. The germline V gene encodes CDR1 LGHDT and CDR2 YNNKEL (reference sequence). CDR3 bases: TGTGCCAGCAGCCAGACAGGGGTTTACCCCTACGAGCAGTACTTC. This sequence encodes CASSQTGVYPYEQYF.

V is TRBV19 and J is TRBJ1-2; D remains ambiguous. CDR1 and CDR2 from the germline V gene are LNHDA and SQIVND (reference sequence). The CDR3 spans 17 residues. The V gene lost 1 base and the J gene lost 2 bases, with 17 bases spanning the gap. This CDR3 is CASSIVSSGRSNYGYTF. In nucleotides, the CDR3 is TGTGCCAGTAGTATAGTGTCTTCAGGCAGATCAAACTATGGCTACACCTTC.

This clone was found once. This chain uses TRBV28 with TRBJ1-5, with 7 nucleotides matching TRBD1. Germline values: CDR1 MDHEN, CDR2 SYDVKM. This CDR3 is 14 amino acids long. The junction had 4 bases not matched to a gene; V was cut back by 3 bases and J by 5 bases. The CDR3 DNA is TGTGCCAGCAGTTTGGGGACAGACTATCAGCCCCAGCATTTT. Protein: CASSLGTDYQPQHF.

CDR3 bases: TGTGCCAGCAGCTTGTACCGGGGGGGCCGGGCAGATACGCAGTATTTT. Amino acids: CASSLYRGGRADTQYF. The chain joins TRBV5-8 to TRBJ2-3; TRBD2 agrees at 8 bases. CDR1 SGHTS and CDR2 YDEGEE come from the germline V gene. Trimming took 1 base from V and 4 from J; bases not matched to a gene: 8. The CDR3 runs 16 residues.

The J gene is TRBJ2-2, the V gene TRBV2, with TRBD2 matching over 7 bases. J lost 7 bases, V lost 6 bases, and 5 bases had no gene match. Germline V gene sequence: CDR1 SNHLY, CDR2 FYNNEI. This CDR3 has 13 amino acids. The CDR3 spells CASSGLDLGELFF. The CDR3 nucleotides are TGTGCCAGCAGCGGACTAGACCTCGGGGAGCTGTTTTTT. The entire variable domain, with the rest obtained from reference TRBV2 and TRBJ2-2, is as follows: EPEVTQTPSHQVTQMGQEVILRCVPISNHLYFYWYRQILGQKVEFLVSFYNNEISEKSEIFDDQFSVERPDGSNFTLKIRSTKLEDSAMYFCASSGLDLGELFFGEGSRLTVL.

The CDR3 DNA reads as TGTGCCAGCAGGGGGACAGGGTCGGGGGAGCAGTACTTC. Amino acid sequence: CASRGTGSGEQYF. This chain links TRBV2 with TRBJ2-7; 9 bases match TRBD1. CDR1 SNHLY and CDR2 FYNNEI come from the germline V gene. The CDR3 extends over 13 amino acids. Trimming removed 6 bases from V and 7 bases from J; junction bases left unmatched: 7.

The chain employs TRBV7-9 and TRBJ1-4; no reliable D call. V was shortened by 5 bases and J by 6 bases, with 13 bases between the two germline ends. Germline-derived CDR1 and CDR2 are SEHNR and FQNEAQ (reference sequence). The length of the CDR3 is 14 residues. The CDR3 region is CASSPGGGDEKLFF. The CDR3 nucleotides are TGTGCCAGCAGCCCTGGAGGCGGTGATGAAAAACTGTTTTTT.

V and J are TRBV30 and TRBJ1-3, with TRBD1 as a possible D gene (6 bases). CDR1 and CDR2 (germline): GTSNPN, SVGIG (reference sequence). The CDR3 has 15 residues. The ends were cut back, 3 bases at V and 0 bases at J, with 12 bases in the middle. CDR3 sequence (DNA): TGTGCCTGGAGGGAGGACAGAGACTCTGGAAACACCATATATTTT. Encoded protein: CAWREDRDSGNTIYF. Combining the CDR3 with reference TRBV30 and TRBJ1-3 gives the whole variable domain SQTIHQWPATLVQPVGSPLSLECTVEGTSNPNLYWYRQAAGRGLQLLFYSVGIGQISSEVPQNLSASRPQDRQFILSSKKLLLSDSGFYLCAWREDRDSGNTIYFGEGSWLTVV.

This clone was observed once. The chain carries TRBV5-8 and TRBJ1-5; 8 bases fit TRBD1. There are 19 residues in the CDR3. The V gene end was trimmed by 4 bases and the J gene end by 0 bases; junction bases not matched to a gene: 15. Germline CDR1 SGHTS, CDR2 YDEGEE. CDR3 DNA: TGTGCCAGCAGCCCTCGGGAACGACAGGGGTGGATTAGCAATCAGCCCCAGCATTTT. This gives the protein CASSPRERQGWISNQPQHF. Complete variable domain (other parts from reference TRBV5-8 and TRBJ1-5): EAGVTQSPTHLIKTRGQQATLRCSPISGHTSVYWYQQALGLGLQFLLWYDEGEERNRGNFPPRFSGRQFPNYSSELNVNALELEDSALYLCASSPRERQGWISNQPQHFGDGTRLSIL.

The rearrangement uses TRBV10-3 and TRBJ2-7; D might be TRBD1 (6 bases). In germline, CDR1 is ENHRY, CDR2 SYGVKD. V lost 4 bases, J lost 6 bases, and 22 bases lay in between. The CDR3 is made up of 16 amino acids. CDR3 bases: TGTGCCATCAGTGCGGCAAAAAACAGGGATGATGGCGAGCAGTACTTC. Amino acid sequence: CAISAAKNRDDGEQYF.

The V and J genes are TRBV4-3 and TRBJ2-1; 13 bases map to TRBD2. Germline V lookup: CDR1 LGHNA, CDR2 YSLEER. The CDR3 consists of 17 residues. The V segment lost 1 base and the J segment 10 bases; nucleotides outside the gene matches: 10. Here the CDR3 DNA reads TGCGCCAGCAGCCAAGGGACCGGGACTAGCGGGGCTGGGGAGCAGTTCTTC. This sequence encodes CASSQGTGTSGAGEQFF.